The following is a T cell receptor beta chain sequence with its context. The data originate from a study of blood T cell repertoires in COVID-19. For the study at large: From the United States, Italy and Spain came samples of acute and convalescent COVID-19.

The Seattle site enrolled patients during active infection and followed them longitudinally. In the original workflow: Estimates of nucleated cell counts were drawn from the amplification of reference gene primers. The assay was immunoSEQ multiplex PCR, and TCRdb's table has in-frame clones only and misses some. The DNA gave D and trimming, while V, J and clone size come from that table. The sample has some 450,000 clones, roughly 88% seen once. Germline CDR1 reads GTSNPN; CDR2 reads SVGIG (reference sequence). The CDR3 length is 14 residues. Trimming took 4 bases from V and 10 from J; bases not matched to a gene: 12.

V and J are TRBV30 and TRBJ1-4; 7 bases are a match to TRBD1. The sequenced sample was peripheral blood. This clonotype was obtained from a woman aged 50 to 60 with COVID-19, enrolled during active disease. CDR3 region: CAWTFRDRVGKLFF. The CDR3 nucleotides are TGTGCCTGGACCTTCCGGGACAGAGTTGGAAAACTGTTTTTT.